One and the same sample provided the 25 T cell receptor beta chains below, sequenced in a study of blood T cell repertoires in COVID-19. The data were produced by immunoSEQ multiplex PCR, yet TCRdb's version contains in-frame clones alone and is incomplete. The data show 150,000 to 200,000 clones, roughly 87% seen once. The sequenced sample was PBMCs or T cells enriched from blood (not recorded which). The source is a man in his forties or fifties who had recovered from COVID-19.

In its sample, this clone was seen a few times. This chain joins TRBV28 and TRBJ1-2; 8 bases map to TRBD1. The CDR3 runs 13 residues. The J segment lost 3 bases and the V segment lost 7 bases, leaving 4 bases of the junction unmatched. Germline V CDR1 and CDR2: MDHEN, SYDVKM. The CDR3 DNA reads TGTGCCAGCAAAAAGACAGGGGACTATGGCTACACCTTC. This translates into CASKKTGDYGYTF.

The chain combines TRBV5-1 with TRBJ2-2; the D gene is possibly TRBD2 (5 bases). From germline, CDR1 is SGHRS and CDR2 YFSETQ. V gave up 0 bases and J gave up 5 bases, with 11 bases separating them. This CDR3 contains 15 residues. This CDR3 reads CASSLERLRTGELFF. In DNA form, the CDR3 reads TGCGCCAGCAGCTTGGAGCGGCTAAGGACCGGGGAGCTGTTTTTT.

This clone was seen just once. This chain connects TRBV5-1 to TRBJ1-6; TRBD1 might be the D (6 bases). Trimming removed 4 bases at V and 8 bases at J, with 19 bases between. From germline, CDR1 is SGHRS and CDR2 YFSETQ. CDR3 length equals 16 residues. CDR3 DNA sequence: TGCGCCAGCAGCCCAGACGCGGGGGGCAGAGATTCACCCCTCCACTTT. It specifies CASSPDAGGRDSPLHF.

This clone appeared a few times. This chain joins TRBV7-3 and TRBJ2-5; a possible D gene is TRBD2 (7 bases). In germline, CDR1 is SGHTA, CDR2 FQGTGA. Trimming removed 1 base at V and 1 base at J, with 10 bases between. This CDR3 is 15 amino acids long. Here the CDR3 DNA reads TGTGCCAGCAGCTTAAGGCGGGGGCCCCAAGAGACCCAGTACTTC. Translating it yields CASSLRRGPQETQYF.

This clone has a single count. V gene TRBV7-9 combines with J gene TRBJ1-3, with 9 nucleotides matching TRBD1. The V gene's germline CDR1 is SEHNR and CDR2 FQNEAQ (reference sequence). Germline trimming cut 4 bases from V and 5 bases from J; bases unmatched to any gene: 12. The CDR3 sequence is 17 residues long. CDR3 sequence reads: CASSSTLQGALRNTIYF. The CDR3, as DNA: TGTGCCAGCAGCTCCACCCTACAGGGGGCTCTTCGAAACACCATATATTTT.

The rearrangement joins TRBV5-1 to TRBJ2-1; TRBD2 aligns across 9 bases. V gave up 4 bases and J gave up 4 bases; unmatched junction bases: 6. CDR3 length equals 15 residues. Germline-derived CDR1 and CDR2 are SGHRS and YFSETQ. CDR3 loop: CASSLGTSRYNEQFF. As DNA, the CDR3 is TGCGCCAGCAGCCTAGGGACTAGCCGGTACAATGAGCAGTTCTTC.

The chain is built from TRBV6-5 and TRBJ1-2; D may be TRBD1 (5 bases). V was trimmed by 4 bases and J by 2 bases, leaving 8 bases between them. This CDR3 is 13 amino acids long. The germline gives CDR1 MNHEY, CDR2 SVGAGI. CDR3 in DNA: TGTGCCAGCAGTTGGGGGGGGAACTATGGCTACACCTTC. Its translation is CASSWGGNYGYTF.

The chain carries TRBV5-1 and TRBJ2-3, with 11 nucleotides matching TRBD2. Germline CDR1 and CDR2: SGHRS and YFSETQ. The length of the CDR3 is 17 residues. J lost 4 bases, V lost 3 bases, and 10 bases had no gene match. The CDR3 DNA sequence: TGCGCCAGCAGCTCGGGGACTAGCGGTAATCCCCCAGATACGCAGTATTTT. It specifies CASSSGTSGNPPDTQYF.

This clone was counted a few times. This same CDR3 is encoded by further DNA sequences in the sample. Written as DNA, the CDR3 is TGTGCCAGCTCACCCAGGACTGAGAGCACAGATACGCAGTATTTT. Protein: CASSPRTESTDTQYF. The chain has TRBV18 and TRBJ2-3; TRBD2 is a possible D gene (5 bases). Per the germline V gene, CDR1 is KGHSH and CDR2 is LQKENI. The CDR3 covers 15 residues. V lost 3 bases, J lost 0 bases, and 10 bases lay in between.

V is TRBV9 and J is TRBJ1-4; no firm D call. Germline V gives CDR1 SGDLS, CDR2 YYNGEE. V lost 3 bases, J lost 0 bases, and 9 bases lay in between. This CDR3 is built from 15 residues. CDR3 DNA: TGTGCCAGCAGCGCCGGGAGTGCAACTAATGAAAAACTGTTTTTT. Protein sequence: CASSAGSATNEKLFF. Filled out from reference TRBV9 and TRBJ1-4, the complete variable domain reads DSGVTQTPKHLITATGQRVTLRCSPRSGDLSVYWYQQSLDQGLQFLIQYYNGEERAKGNILERFSAQQFPDLHSELNLSSLELGDSALYFCASSAGSATNEKLFFGSGTQLSVL.

This sequence joins TRBV19 and TRBJ1-5, with no clear D. The length of the CDR3 is 14 residues. Trimming shortened V by 5 bases and J by 5 bases, and 13 bases separated the two germline ends. CDR1 and CDR2 from the germline V gene are LNHDA and SQIVND (reference sequence). Written as DNA, the CDR3 is TGTGCCAGTAGTCAGGCGCAGTCCCATCAGCCCCAGCATTTT. Amino acid sequence: CASSQAQSHQPQHF.

The chain recombines TRBV3-1 (or the pseudogene TRBV3-2) with TRBJ1-6; 8 bases are a match to TRBD1. V was pared by 0 bases and J by 9 bases, with 7 bases of the junction left unmatched. CDR3 length: 16 residues. The V gene's germline CDR1 is LGHDT and CDR2 YNNKEL (reference sequence). Written as DNA, the CDR3 is TGTGCCAGCAGCCAAGAGGGGGCAGGGGGCTTTTCACCCCTCCACTTT. Translation: CASSQEGAGGFSPLHF.

The V call is TRBV6-2 or TRBV6-3, the J call TRBJ2-3; D is uncertain. Germline V gene sequence: CDR1 MNHEY, CDR2 SVGEGT. CDR3 length: 12 residues. Trimming pared 6 bases from V and 6 bases from J, leaving 10 bases between. CDR3 in amino acids: CASSLLSDTQYF. The CDR3 DNA is TGTGCCAGCAGCCTCTTGTCCGATACGCAGTATTTT.

The V call is TRBV11-3, the J call TRBJ2-7, with a possible D match to TRBD2 (6 bases). V lost 0 bases and J 7 bases, leaving 13 bases between the germline ends. Germline CDR1 SGHNT, CDR2 YENEEA. The CDR3 loop spans 14 amino acids. Written as DNA, the CDR3 is TGTGCCAGCAGCTTAGATGTAGGGGCGGGAGAGCAGTACTTC. It specifies CASSLDVGAGEQYF.

J is TRBJ2-7 and V is TRBV9, with 8 bases lining up with TRBD2. Germline CDR1 SGDLS, CDR2 YYNGEE. This CDR3 has 14 residues. The V and J ends lost 0 bases and 7 bases, in that order; junction bases with no gene match: 6. The CDR3: CASSVGGTRTEQYF. The CDR3 DNA follows: TGTGCCAGCAGCGTAGGGGGGACTAGGACTGAGCAGTACTTC. The variable domain in full, with the rest retrieved from reference TRBV9 and TRBJ2-7, is DSGVTQTPKHLITATGQRVTLRCSPRSGDLSVYWYQQSLDQGLQFLIQYYNGEERAKGNILERFSAQQFPDLHSELNLSSLELGDSALYFCASSVGGTRTEQYFGPGTRLTVT.

The J gene is TRBJ1-5, the V gene TRBV20-1; possible D gene TRBD1, 5 bases. Per the germline V gene, CDR1 is DFQATT and CDR2 is SNEGSKA (reference sequence). V was clipped by 3 bases and J by 3 bases, with 15 bases between them. The CDR3 extends over 15 amino acids. In nucleotides, the CDR3 is TGCAGTGCTAGTGGGGCCCCGGCCCTCAATCAGCCCCAGCATTTT. Translation: CSASGAPALNQPQHF.

The V gene is TRBV3-1 (or the pseudogene TRBV3-2), the J gene TRBJ1-5; D not certain. Trimming cost V 3 bases and J 5 bases, with 11 bases left between them. The CDR3 is 14 amino acids. Germline V gene sequence: CDR1 LGHDT, CDR2 YNNKEL (reference sequence). DNA of the CDR3: TGTGCCAGCAGCCAGTCCGGGGTCGATCAGCCCCAGCATTTT. It encodes CASSQSGVDQPQHF.

The rearrangement uses TRBV11-3 and TRBJ2-1, with 10 bases fitting TRBD1. V gave up 5 bases and J gave up 4 bases; unmatched junction bases: 5. Germline V gene lookup returns CDR1 SGHNT and CDR2 YENEEA. This CDR3 is built from 15 residues. The CDR3 region has the DNA TGTGCCAGCAGCCTACGGGACAGGGGTTACAATGAGCAGTTCTTC. Amino acids: CASSLRDRGYNEQFF.

This clone was seen a handful of times. This chain uses TRBV3-1 (or the pseudogene TRBV3-2) with TRBJ1-3, with a possible D match to TRBD1 (6 bases). Germline-derived CDR1 and CDR2 are LGHDT and YNNKEL (reference sequence). V was trimmed by 5 bases and J by 0 bases, leaving 8 bases between them. This CDR3 spans 14 amino acids. The CDR3 DNA reads TGTGCCAGCAGCGGGACAAGCTCTGGAAACACCATATATTTT. It is translated as CASSGTSSGNTIYF.

This clone was seen just once. The chain recombines TRBV10-3 with TRBJ1-2; D call uncertain. V gave up 0 bases and J gave up 0 bases, with 14 bases separating them. Germline V CDR1 and CDR2: ENHRY, SYGVKD. The CDR3 is 17 residues long. CDR3 sequence: CAISESGGQKTNYGYTF. The CDR3 region has the DNA TGTGCCATCAGTGAGTCAGGAGGGCAGAAGACTAACTATGGCTACACCTTC.

J is TRBJ1-5 and V is TRBV19, with no clear D. V lost 5 bases and J 1 base, leaving 9 bases between the germline ends. Germline assignment: CDR1 LNHDA and CDR2 SQIVND (reference sequence). This CDR3 spans 14 amino acids. As DNA, the CDR3 is TGTGCCAGTAGTTCCCCCCGGAGCAATCAGCCCCAGCATTTT. Protein sequence: CASSSPRSNQPQHF.

V is TRBV10-3 and J is TRBJ1-1; 7 bases agree with TRBD1. The CDR3 totals 14 residues. V lost 7 bases and J lost 5; bases outside the gene matches: 10. The germline V gene encodes CDR1 ENHRY and CDR2 SYGVKD. The CDR3 DNA is TGTGCCATCACAGGGGGTAGTGGAATGACTGAAGCTTTCTTT. This encodes CAITGGSGMTEAFF.

This clone was observed a single time. The chain is built from TRBV7-9 and TRBJ2-4, with D uncertain. In germline, CDR1 is SEHNR, CDR2 FQNEAQ (reference sequence). Trimming removed 2 bases at V and 8 bases at J, with 10 bases between. The length of the CDR3 is 13 residues. The CDR3, as DNA: TGTGCCAGCAGCTTACTTCAGGCAGACATTCAGTACTTC. Protein product: CASSLLQADIQYF.

V gene TRBV5-1 combines with J gene TRBJ2-7, with D possibly TRBD1 on 6 matching bases. V was trimmed by 4 bases and J by 0 bases, leaving 14 bases between them. The CDR3 has 15 residues. Germline V CDR1 and CDR2: SGHRS, YFSETQ. CDR3 amino acids: CASSPGTHYSYEQYF. The DNA of the CDR3 is TGCGCCAGCAGCCCCGGGACACACTACTCCTACGAGCAGTACTTC.

The chain uses TRBV2 and TRBJ1-5; 8 bases agree with TRBD1. The germline gives CDR1 SNHLY, CDR2 FYNNEI. Germline trimming cut 3 bases from V and 3 bases from J; bases unmatched to any gene: 7. The CDR3 covers 16 residues. CDR3 in DNA: TGTGCCAGCAGTGAGACCAACAGGGGGGCCAATCAGCCCCAGCATTTT. Protein: CASSETNRGANQPQHF. Full variable domain (remainder filled in from reference TRBV2 and TRBJ1-5): EPEVTQTPSHQVTQMGQEVILRCVPISNHLYFYWYRQILGQKVEFLVSFYNNEISEKSEIFDDQFSVERPDGSNFTLKIRSTKLEDSAMYFCASSETNRGANQPQHFGDGTRLSIL.